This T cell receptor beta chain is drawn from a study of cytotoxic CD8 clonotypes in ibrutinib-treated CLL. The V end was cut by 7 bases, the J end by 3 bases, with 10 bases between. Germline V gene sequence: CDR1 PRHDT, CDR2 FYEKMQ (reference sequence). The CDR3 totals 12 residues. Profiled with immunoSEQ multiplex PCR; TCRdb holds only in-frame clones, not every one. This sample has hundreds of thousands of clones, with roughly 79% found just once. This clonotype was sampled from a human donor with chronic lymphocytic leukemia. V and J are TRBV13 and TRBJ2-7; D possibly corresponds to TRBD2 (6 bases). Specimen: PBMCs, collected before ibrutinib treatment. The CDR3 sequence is CASTGGGYEQYF. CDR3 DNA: TGTGCCAGCACTGGGGGAGGCTACGAGCAGTACTTC.